This TCR beta chain was identified in a study of T-cell memory formation after mild COVID-19 (TCRdb year 2021). Background for the entire study: TCR sequence clusters from the two donors were largely donor specific. T-cell clones expanding and contracting after mild COVID-19 in a couple of donors were tracked by longitudinal TCRalpha and TCRbeta repertoire sequencing. Two young, previously healthy adult volunteers made up the cohort, one male and one female. What the research found in general, with its limitations: Balanced CD4/CD8 phenotypes were observed for clones contracting from day 15 to 85, whereas a bias towards CD4+ was observed for a second wave of clones expanding from day 15 to 37. The second-wave clones that peaked on day 37 were not confirmed to be SARS-CoV-2 specific. The study covered only two mild cases, and larger cohorts including severe cases with pre-infection samples were considered necessary. Some responding clones were detected in pre-infection memory, which suggested that pre-existing cross-reactive memory T cells had joined the SARS-CoV-2 response. Contracting CD4+ clones appeared mostly in the CM and EM memory subsets, whereas CD8+ clones were enriched in EMRA.

The sample was run on an Illumina NovaSeq 6000. cDNA libraries for TCRalpha and TCRbeta were prepared by 5'RACE using constant-segment primers, with sample barcodes and unique molecular identifiers added. Trizol reagent was used to extract RNA from every sample. Library amplification was performed in two PCR steps, and a second sample barcode and Illumina TruSeq adapters were introduced in the second step. Libraries were sequenced on an Illumina NovaSeq with 2 x 150 bp paired-end reads. For the original study's pipeline: With migec v1.2.7, reads were demultiplexed and then collapsed into UMI-guided consensus sequences. Using mixcr v2.1.11, the UMI consensuses were aligned to TRA and TRB V and J templates and assembled into clonotypes. Expanded or contracted clonotypes were those called significant by both edgeR and NoisET, with noise models trained on biological replicates. For edgeR calls, a false discovery rate-adjusted p below 0.01 and a log2 fold-change threshold of 1 were applied. As an exploratory analysis of dynamics, max-normalized trajectories of the 1000 most abundant clonotypes were examined by PCA with hierarchical clustering. Separately sequenced CD4+ and CD8+ repertoires were used to assign a CD4 or CD8 phenotype to each responding clone. TCRdb redid the processing of the public reads, applying fastp at Q25 and MiXCR, and retained in-frame beta chains. Identical CDR3 proteins give one entry, which carries the most common genes and DNA. TCRdb's processing, not the authors' own work, is the source of the V and J calls. The sample has around 500,000 distinct CDR3 sequences on record, about 20% of them singletons. The ten top clones hold about 12% of the sample.

Ficoll-Paque density gradient centrifugation was the method used to isolate PBMCs. Trimming costs V 5 bases and J 0 bases, and their ends lie 13 bases apart. Measured from the cysteine to the phenylalanine, the CDR3 is 15 residues long. The DNA shown is the 45-base CDR3, in frame from base 1. Taken from the germline V gene, the CDR1 and CDR2 loops are SGHNT and YENEEA. This clonotype appeared many times. The antigen it recognizes is unknown. No much larger clonotype is one base removed from it; base qualities were not supplied. The rearrangement combines TRBV11-3 with TRBJ1-1, and possibly TRBD1, on 5 matching bases. The sequencing sample was made of PBMCs or a T cell subset sorted from them (not recorded which). This TCR derives from an adult woman who had mild COVID-19 (a few samples of this study predate the infection). The sample titles of this study are shuffled in the database, so cell type and time point are left out; the donor was told from shared clones. The DNA reads TGTGCCAGCAGCCAACGGGACGGAATGAACACTGAAGCTTTCTTT. This is translated as CASSQRDGMNTEAFF.